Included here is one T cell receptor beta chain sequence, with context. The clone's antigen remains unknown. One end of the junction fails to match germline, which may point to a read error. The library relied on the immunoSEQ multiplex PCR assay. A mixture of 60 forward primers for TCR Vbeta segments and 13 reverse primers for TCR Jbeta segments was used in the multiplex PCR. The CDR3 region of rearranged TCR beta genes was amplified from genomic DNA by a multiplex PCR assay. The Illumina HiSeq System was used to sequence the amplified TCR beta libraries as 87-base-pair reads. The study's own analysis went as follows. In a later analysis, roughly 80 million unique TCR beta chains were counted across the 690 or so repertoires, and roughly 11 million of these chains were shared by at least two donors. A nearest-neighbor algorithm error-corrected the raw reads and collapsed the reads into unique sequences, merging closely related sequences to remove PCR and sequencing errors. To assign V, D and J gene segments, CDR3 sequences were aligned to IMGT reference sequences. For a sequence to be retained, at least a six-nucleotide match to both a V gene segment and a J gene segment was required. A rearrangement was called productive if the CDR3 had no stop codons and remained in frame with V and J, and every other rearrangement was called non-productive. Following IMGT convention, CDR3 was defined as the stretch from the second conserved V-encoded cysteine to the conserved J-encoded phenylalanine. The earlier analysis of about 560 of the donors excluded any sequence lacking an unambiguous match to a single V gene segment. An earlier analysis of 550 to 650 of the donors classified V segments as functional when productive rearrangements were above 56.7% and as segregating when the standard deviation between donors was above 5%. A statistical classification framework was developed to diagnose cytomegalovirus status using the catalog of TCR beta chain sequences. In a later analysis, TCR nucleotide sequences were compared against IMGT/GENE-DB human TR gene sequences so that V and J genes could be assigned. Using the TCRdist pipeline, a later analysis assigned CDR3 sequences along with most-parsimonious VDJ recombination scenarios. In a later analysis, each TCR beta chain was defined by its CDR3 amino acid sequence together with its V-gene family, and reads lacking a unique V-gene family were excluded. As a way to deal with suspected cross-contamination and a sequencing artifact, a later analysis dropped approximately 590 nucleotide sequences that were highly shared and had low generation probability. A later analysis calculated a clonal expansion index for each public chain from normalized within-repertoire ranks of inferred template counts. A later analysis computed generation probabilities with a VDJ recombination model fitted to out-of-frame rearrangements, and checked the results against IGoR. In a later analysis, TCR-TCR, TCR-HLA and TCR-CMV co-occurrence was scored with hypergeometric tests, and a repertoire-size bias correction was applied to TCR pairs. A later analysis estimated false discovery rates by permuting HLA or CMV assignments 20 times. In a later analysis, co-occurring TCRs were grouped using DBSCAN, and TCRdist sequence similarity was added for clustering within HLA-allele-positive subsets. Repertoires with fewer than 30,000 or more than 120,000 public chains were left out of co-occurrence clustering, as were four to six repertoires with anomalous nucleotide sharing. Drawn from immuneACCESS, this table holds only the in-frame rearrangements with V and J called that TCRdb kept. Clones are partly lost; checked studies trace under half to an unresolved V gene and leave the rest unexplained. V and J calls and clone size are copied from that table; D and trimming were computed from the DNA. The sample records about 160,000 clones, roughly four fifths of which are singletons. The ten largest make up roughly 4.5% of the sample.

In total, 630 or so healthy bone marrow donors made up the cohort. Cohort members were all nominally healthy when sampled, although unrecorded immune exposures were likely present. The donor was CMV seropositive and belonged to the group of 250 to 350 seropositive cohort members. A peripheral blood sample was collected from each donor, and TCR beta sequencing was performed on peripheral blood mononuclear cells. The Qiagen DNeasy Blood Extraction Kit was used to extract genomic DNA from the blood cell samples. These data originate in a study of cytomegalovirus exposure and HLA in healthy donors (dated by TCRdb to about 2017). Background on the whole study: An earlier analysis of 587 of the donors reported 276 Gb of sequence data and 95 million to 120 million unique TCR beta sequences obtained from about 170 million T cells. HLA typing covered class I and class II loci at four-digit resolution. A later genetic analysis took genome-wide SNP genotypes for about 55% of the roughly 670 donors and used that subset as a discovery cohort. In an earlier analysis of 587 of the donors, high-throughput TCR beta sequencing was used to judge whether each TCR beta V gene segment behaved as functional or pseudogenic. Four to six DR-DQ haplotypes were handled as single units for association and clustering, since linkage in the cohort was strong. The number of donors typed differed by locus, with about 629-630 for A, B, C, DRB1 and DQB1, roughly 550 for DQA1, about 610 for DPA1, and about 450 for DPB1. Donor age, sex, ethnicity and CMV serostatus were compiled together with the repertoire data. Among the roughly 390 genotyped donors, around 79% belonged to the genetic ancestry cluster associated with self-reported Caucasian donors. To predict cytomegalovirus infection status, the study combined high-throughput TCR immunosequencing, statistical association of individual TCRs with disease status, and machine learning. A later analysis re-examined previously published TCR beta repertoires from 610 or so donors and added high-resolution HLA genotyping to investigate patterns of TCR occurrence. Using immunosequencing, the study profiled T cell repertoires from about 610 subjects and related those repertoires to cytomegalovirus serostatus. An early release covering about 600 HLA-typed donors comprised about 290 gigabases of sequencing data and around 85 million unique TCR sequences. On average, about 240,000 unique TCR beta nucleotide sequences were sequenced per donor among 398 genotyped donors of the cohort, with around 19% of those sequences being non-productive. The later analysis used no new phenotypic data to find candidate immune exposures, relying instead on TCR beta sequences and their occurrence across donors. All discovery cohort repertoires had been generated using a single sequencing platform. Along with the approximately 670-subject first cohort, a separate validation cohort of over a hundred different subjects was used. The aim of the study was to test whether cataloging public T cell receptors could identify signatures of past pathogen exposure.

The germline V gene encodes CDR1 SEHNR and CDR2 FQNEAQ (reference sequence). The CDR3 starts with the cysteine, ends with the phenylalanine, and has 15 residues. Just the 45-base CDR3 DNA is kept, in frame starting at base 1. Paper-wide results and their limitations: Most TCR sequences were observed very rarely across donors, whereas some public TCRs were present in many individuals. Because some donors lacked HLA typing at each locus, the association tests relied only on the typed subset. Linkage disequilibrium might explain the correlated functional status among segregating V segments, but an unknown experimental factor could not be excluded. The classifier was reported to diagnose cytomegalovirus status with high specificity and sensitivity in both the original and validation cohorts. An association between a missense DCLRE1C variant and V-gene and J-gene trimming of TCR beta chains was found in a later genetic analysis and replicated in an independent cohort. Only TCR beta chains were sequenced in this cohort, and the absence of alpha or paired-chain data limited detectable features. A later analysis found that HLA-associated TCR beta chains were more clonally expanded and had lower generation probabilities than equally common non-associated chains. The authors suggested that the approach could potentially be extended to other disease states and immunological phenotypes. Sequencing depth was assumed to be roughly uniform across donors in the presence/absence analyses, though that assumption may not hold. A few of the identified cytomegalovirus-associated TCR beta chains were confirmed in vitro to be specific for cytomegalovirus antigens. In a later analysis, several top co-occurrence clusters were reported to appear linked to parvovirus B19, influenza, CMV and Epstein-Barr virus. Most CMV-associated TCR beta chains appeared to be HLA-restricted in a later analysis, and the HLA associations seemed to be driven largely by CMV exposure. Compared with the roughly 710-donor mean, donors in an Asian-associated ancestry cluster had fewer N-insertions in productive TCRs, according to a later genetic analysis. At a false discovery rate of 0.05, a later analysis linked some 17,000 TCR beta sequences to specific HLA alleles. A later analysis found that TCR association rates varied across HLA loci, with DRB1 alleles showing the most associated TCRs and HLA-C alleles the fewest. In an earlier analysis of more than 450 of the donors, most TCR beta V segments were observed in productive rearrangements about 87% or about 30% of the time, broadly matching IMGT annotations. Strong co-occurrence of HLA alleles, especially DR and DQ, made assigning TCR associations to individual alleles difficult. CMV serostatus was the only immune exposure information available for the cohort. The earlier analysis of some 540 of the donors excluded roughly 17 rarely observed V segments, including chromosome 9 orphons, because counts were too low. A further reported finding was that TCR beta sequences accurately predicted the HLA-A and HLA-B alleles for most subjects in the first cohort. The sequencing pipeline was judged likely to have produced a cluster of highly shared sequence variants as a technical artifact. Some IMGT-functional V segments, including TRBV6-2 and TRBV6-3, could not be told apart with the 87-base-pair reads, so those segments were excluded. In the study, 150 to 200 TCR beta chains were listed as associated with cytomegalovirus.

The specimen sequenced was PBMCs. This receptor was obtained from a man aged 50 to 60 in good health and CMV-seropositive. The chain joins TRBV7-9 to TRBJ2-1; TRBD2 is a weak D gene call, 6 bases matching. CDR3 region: CSSSRGLAVYNEQFF. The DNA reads TGTTCCAGCAGCCGGGGGTTAGCGGTGTACAATGAGCAGTTCTTC.